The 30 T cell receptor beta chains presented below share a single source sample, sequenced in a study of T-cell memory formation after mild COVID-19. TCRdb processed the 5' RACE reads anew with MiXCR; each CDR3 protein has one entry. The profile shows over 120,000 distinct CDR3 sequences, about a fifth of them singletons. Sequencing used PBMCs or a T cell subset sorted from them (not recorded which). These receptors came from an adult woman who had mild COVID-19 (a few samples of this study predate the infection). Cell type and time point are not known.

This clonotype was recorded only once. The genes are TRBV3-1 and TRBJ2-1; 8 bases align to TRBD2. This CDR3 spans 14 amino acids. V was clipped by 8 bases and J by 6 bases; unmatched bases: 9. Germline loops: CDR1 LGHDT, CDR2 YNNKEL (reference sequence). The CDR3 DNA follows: TGTGCCAGCGGCCGGGGGGGCATTAGCAATGAGCAGTTCTTC. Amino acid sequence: CASGRGGISNEQFF.

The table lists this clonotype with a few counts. CDR3 DNA: TGTGCCAGCACACACAGGGGGACCTTGACTAACTATGGCTACACCTTC. The encoded protein is CASTHRGTLTNYGYTF. This sequence joins TRBV6-1 and TRBJ1-2, with 8 bases fitting TRBD1. This CDR3 is built from 16 residues. The germline CDR1 and CDR2 sequences are MNHNS and SASEGT. Trimming took 7 bases from V and 0 from J; bases not matched to a gene: 10.

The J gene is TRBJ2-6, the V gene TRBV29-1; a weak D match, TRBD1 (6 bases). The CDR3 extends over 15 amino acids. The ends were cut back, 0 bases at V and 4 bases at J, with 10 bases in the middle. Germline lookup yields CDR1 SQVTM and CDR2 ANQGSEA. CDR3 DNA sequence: TGCAGCGTTGAAGATCGGGACATCGGGGCCAACGTCCTGACTTTC. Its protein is CSVEDRDIGANVLTF. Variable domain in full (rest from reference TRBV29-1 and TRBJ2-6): SAVISQKPSRDICQRGTSLTIQCQVDSQVTMMFWYRQQPGQSLTLIATANQGSEATYESGFVIDKFPISRPNLTFSTLTVSNMSPEDSSIYLCSVEDRDIGANVLTFGAGSRLTVL.

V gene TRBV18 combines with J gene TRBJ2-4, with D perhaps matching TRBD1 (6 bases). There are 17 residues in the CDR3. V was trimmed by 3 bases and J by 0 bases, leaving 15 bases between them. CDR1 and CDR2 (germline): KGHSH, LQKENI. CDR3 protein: CASSPFGAGAAKNIQYF. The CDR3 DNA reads TGTGCCAGCTCACCGTTTGGTGCAGGGGCAGCCAAAAACATTCAGTACTTC.

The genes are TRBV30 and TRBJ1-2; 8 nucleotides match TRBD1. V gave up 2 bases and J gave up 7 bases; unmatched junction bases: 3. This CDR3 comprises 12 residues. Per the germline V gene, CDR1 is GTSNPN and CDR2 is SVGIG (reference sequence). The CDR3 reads CAWSTGTGGYTF. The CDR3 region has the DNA TGTGCCTGGAGTACCGGGACAGGTGGCTACACCTTC.

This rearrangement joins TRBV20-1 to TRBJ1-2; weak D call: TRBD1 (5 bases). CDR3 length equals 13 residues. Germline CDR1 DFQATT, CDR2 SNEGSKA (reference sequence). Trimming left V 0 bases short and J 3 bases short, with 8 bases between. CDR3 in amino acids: CSARDRGYYGYTF. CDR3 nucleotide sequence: TGCAGTGCTAGAGATAGGGGCTACTATGGCTACACCTTC.

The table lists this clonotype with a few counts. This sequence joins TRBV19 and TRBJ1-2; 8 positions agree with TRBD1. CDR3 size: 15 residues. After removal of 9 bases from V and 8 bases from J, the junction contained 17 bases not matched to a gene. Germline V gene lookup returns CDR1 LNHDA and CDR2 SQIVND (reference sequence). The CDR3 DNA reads TGTGCCAGCCGTATGAAGACAGGGGCTTCCATGGGCTACACCTTC. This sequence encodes CASRMKTGASMGYTF.

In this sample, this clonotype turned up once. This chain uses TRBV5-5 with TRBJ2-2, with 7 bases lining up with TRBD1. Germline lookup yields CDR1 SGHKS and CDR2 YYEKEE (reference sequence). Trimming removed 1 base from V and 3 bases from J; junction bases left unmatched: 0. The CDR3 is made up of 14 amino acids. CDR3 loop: CASSLQGDTGELFF. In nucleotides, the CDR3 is TGTGCCAGCAGCTTGCAGGGGGACACCGGGGAGCTGTTTTTT.

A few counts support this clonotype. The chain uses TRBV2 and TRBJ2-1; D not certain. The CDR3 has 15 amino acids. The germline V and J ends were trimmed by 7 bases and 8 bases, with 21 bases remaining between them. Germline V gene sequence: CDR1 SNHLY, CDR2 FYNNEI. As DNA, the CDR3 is TGTGCCAGCATTTTTCAGGACGCCTACATCGATGAGCAGTTCTTC. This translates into CASIFQDAYIDEQFF.

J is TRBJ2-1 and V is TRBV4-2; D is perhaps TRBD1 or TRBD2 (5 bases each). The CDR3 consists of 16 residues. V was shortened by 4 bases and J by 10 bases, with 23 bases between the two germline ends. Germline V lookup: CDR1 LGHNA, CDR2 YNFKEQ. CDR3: CASSLQAGTLSREQFF. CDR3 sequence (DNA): TGTGCCAGCAGCCTCCAAGCAGGGACCCTGTCGCGCGAGCAGTTCTTC.

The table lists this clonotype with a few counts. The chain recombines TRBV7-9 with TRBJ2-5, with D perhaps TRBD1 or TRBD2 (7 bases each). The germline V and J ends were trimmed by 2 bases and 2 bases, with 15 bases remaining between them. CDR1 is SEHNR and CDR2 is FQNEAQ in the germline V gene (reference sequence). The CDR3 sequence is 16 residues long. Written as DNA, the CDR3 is TGTGCCAGCAGCTTAAGGCGGGGGACAGTACAAGAGACCCAGTACTTC. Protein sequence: CASSLRRGTVQETQYF.

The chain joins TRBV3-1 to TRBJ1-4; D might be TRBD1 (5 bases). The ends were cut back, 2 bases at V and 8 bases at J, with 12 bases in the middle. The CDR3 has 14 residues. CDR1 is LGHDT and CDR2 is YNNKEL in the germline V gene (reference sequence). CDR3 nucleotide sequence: TGTGCCAGCAGCCAACAAGGGACGGGGGAAAAACTGTTTTTT. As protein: CASSQQGTGEKLFF.

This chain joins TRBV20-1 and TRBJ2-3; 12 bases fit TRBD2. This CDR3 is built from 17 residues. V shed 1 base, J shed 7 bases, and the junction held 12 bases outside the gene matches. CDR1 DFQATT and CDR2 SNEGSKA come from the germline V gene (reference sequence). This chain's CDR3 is CSARVGASGRAGNTQYF. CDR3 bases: TGCAGTGCTAGAGTTGGGGCTAGCGGGAGGGCCGGGAATACGCAGTATTTT.

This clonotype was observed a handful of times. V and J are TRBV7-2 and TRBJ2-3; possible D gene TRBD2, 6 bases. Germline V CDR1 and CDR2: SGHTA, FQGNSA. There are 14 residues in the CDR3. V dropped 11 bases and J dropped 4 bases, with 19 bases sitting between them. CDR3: CACQRGGRADTQYF. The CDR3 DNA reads TGTGCCTGCCAAAGGGGAGGTCGGGCAGATACGCAGTATTTT. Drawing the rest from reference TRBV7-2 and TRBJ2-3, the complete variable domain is GAGVSQSPSNKVTEKGKDVELRCDPISGHTALYWYRQSLGQGLEFLIYFQGNSAPDKSGLPSDRFSAERTGGSVSTLTIQRTQQEDSAVYLCACQRGGRADTQYFGPGTRLTVL.

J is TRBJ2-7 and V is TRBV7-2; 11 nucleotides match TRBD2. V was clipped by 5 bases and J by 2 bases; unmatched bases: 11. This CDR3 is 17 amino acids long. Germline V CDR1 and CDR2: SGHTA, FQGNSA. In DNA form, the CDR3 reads TGTGCCAGCAGCCGCATAGCGGGAGGGCACCTTCCCTACGAGCAGTACTTC. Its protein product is CASSRIAGGHLPYEQYF. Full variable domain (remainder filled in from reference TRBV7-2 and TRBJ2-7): GAGVSQSPSNKVTEKGKDVELRCDPISGHTALYWYRQSLGQGLEFLIYFQGNSAPDKSGLPSDRFSAERTGGSVSTLTIQRTQQEDSAVYLCASSRIAGGHLPYEQYFGPGTRLTVT.

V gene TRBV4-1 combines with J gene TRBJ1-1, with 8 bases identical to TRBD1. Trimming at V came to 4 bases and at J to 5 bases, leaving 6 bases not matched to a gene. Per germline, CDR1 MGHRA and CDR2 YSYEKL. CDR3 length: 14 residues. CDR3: CASSLRQGRTEAFF. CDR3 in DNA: TGCGCCAGCAGCCTCCGACAGGGGAGGACTGAAGCTTTCTTT.

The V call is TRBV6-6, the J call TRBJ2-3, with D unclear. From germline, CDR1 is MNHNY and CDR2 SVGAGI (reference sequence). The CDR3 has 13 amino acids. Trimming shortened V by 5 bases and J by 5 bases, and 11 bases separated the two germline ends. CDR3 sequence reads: CASSPPPRDTQYF. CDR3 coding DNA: TGTGCCAGCAGTCCCCCACCTCGAGATACGCAGTATTTT.

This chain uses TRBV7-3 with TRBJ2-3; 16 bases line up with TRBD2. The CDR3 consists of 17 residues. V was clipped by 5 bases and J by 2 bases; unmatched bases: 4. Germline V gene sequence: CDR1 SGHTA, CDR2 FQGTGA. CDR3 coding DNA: TGTGCCAGCAGCCCGGGACTAGCGGGGGGGCTCACAGATACGCAGTATTTT. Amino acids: CASSPGLAGGLTDTQYF.

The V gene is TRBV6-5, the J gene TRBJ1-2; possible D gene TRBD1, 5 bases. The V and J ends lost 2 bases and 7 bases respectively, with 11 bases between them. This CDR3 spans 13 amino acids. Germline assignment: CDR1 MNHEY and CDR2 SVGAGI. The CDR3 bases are TGTGCCAGCAGTTACAATGGGGCCGTTGGCTACACCTTC. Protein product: CASSYNGAVGYTF.

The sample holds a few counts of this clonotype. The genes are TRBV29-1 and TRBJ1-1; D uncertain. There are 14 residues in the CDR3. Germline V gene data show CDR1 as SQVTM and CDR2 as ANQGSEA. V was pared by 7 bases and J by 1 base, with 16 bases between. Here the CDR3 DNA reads TGCAGCGCACGCGTGGGCAGCGGGAACACTGAAGCTTTCTTT. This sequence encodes CSARVGSGNTEAFF.

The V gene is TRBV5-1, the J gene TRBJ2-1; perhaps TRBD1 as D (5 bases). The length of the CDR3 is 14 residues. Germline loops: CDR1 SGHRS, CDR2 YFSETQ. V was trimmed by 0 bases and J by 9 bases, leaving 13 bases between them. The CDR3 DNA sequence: TGCGCCAGCAGCTTGGCCACGACAGCGTCTGAGCAGTTCTTC. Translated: CASSLATTASEQFF.

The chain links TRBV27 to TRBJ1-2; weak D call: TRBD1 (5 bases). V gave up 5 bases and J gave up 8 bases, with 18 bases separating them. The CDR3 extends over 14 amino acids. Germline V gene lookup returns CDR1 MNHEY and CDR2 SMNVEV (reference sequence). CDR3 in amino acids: CASSPTPGREGYTF. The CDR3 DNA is TGTGCCAGCAGTCCCACACCAGGGAGAGAAGGCTACACCTTC.

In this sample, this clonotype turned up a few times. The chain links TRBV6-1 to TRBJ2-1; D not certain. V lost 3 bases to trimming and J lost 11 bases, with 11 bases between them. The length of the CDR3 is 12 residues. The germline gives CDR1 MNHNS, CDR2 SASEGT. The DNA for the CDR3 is TGTGCCAGCAGTGATCGGTCATTGCAGCAGTTCTTC. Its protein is CASSDRSLQQFF.

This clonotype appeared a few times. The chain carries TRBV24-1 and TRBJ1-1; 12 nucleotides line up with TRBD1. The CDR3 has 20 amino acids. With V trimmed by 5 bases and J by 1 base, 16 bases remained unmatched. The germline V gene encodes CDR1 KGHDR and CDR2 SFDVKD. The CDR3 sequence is CATSANLDGTGGAWNTEAFF. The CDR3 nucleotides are TGTGCCACCAGTGCCAATTTGGACGGGACAGGGGGCGCGTGGAACACTGAAGCTTTCTTT.

CDR3 in amino acids: CASSLAGRRGIYNEQFF. The CDR3 nucleotides read TGTGCCAGCAGCTTAGCAGGTCGCAGGGGGATCTACAATGAGCAGTTCTTC. The chain carries TRBV7-9 and TRBJ2-1, with TRBD1 matching 7 bases. The germline gives CDR1 SEHNR, CDR2 FQNEAQ (reference sequence). The CDR3 loop spans 17 amino acids. J lost 3 bases, V lost 0 bases, and 8 bases had no gene match.

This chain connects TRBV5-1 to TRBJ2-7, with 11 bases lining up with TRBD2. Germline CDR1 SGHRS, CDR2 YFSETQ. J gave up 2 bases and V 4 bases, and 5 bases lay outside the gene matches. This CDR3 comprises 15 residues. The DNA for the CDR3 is TGCGCCAGCAGCGTTATAGCGGGGGGGACCTACGAGCAGTACTTC. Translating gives CASSVIAGGTYEQYF.

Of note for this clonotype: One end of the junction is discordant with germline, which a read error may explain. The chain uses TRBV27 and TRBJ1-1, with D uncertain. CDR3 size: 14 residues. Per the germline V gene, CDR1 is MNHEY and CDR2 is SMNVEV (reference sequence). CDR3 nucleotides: TGTGCCAGCAGTTTATCAAGACTGAACACTGAAGATTTCTTT. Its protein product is CASSLSRLNTEDFF.

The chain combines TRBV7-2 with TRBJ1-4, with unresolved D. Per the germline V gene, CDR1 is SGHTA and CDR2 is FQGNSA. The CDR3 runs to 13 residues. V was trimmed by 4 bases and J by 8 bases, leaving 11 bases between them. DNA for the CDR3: TGTGCCAGCAGCTCCTACGTCGCGGAAAAACTGTTTTTT. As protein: CASSSYVAEKLFF.

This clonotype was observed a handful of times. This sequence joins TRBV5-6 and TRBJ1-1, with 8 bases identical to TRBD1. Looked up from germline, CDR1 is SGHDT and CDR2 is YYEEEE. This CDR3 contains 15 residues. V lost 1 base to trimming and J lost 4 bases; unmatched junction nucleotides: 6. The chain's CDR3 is CASSLRTTGGTEAFF. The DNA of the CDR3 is TGTGCCAGCAGCTTGCGGACTACAGGGGGCACTGAAGCTTTCTTT.

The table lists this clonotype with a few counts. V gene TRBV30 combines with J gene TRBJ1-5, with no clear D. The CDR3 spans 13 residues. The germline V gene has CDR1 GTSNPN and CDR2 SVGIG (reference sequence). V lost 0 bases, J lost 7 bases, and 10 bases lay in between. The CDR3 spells CAWSVRRGQPQHF. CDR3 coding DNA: TGTGCCTGGAGTGTACGGCGAGGGCAGCCCCAGCATTTT.